A single sample is the source of the 6 T cell receptor beta chains below, sequenced in a study of blood T cell repertoires in COVID-19. TCRdb's copy holds only in-frame clones and misses some; the assay was immunoSEQ multiplex PCR. The sample holds about 330,000 clones, over 70% seen once. Sequenced sample: PBMCs or T cells enriched from blood (not recorded which). The receptors stem from a man aged 25 to 40 who had recovered from COVID-19.

The rearrangement joins TRBV2 to TRBJ1-2; possibly TRBD1 for D (6 bases). Germline loops: CDR1 SNHLY, CDR2 FYNNEI. With 1 base removed from V and 4 bases from J, the gap between germline ends came to 13 bases. There are 15 residues in the CDR3. This CDR3 is CASSEVLQGTYGYTF. CDR3 in DNA: TGTGCCAGCAGTGAAGTATTGCAGGGGACCTATGGCTACACCTTC.

V gene TRBV6-5 combines with J gene TRBJ1-1, with D uncertain. In germline, CDR1 is MNHEY, CDR2 SVGAGI. The CDR3 runs 11 residues. The germline V and J ends were trimmed by 6 bases and 8 bases, with 10 bases remaining between them. As DNA, the CDR3 is TGTGCCAGCAGAACTAGGGTGGAAGCTTTCTTT. This sequence encodes CASRTRVEAFF.

This rearrangement joins TRBV19 to TRBJ2-5, with D unclear. The germline V gene has CDR1 LNHDA and CDR2 SQIVND (reference sequence). The CDR3 has 12 amino acids. V lost 5 bases to trimming and J lost 5 bases, with 9 bases between them. CDR3 sequence (DNA): TGTGCCAGTAGTCTCTCCCGGGAGACCCAGTACTTC. This sequence encodes CASSLSRETQYF. Filled out from reference TRBV19 and TRBJ2-5, the complete variable domain reads DGGITQSPKYLFRKEGQNVTLSCEQNLNHDAMYWYRQDPGQGLRLIYYSQIVNDFQKGDIAEGYSVSREKKESFPLTVTSAQKNPTAFYLCASSLSRETQYFGPGTRLLVL.

V gene TRBV28 combines with J gene TRBJ2-2; 7 nucleotides match TRBD1. CDR1 MDHEN and CDR2 SYDVKM come from the germline V gene. This CDR3 comprises 15 residues. V shed 7 bases, J shed 4 bases, and the junction held 9 bases outside the gene matches. CDR3 protein: CASIGQAVGTGELFF. In DNA, the CDR3 is TGTGCCAGCATTGGACAGGCCGTAGGCACCGGGGAGCTGTTTTTT.

The chain combines TRBV18 with TRBJ2-3, with a tentative D call TRBD1 (5 bases). The germline V gene has CDR1 KGHSH and CDR2 LQKENI. The CDR3 is 17 residues long. Trimming removed 4 bases from V and 0 bases from J, with 17 bases in between. CDR3 nucleotide sequence: TGTGCCAGCTCACGCACTCGCAGACAGTCCAGCACAGATACGCAGTATTTT. Residues: CASSRTRRQSSTDTQYF.

J is TRBJ1-5 and V is TRBV28; D possibly corresponds to TRBD1 (5 bases). The germline gives CDR1 MDHEN, CDR2 SYDVKM. There are 14 residues in the CDR3. Trimming removed 7 bases from V and 2 bases from J, with 12 bases in between. CDR3 sequence (DNA): TGTGCCAGCACCTTGGGGGGGGGCAATCAGCCCCAGCATTTT. Protein sequence: CASTLGGGNQPQHF.